Listed below are T cell receptor beta chains from one sample, sequenced in a study of blood T cells in healthy people across ages. Each CDR3 protein is one row after TCRdb ran MiXCR on the 5' RACE reads. The sample holds under 950,000 distinct CDR3 sequences; 20% to 25% are singletons and the top ten take under 25%. The material sequenced was blood. Source of these receptors: a man between 65 and 85 years old in good health. Both conserved end residues are part of each CDR3. D genes are given only for firm matches. Size values are once, few and many counts, or a class for expanded clones, and some rows have none.

CDR3nt | CDR3aa | j_gene | d_gene | abundance | v_gene
TGCAGTGCTAAAGAGGCGGGGTATGCCTACGTGCAGTACTTC | CSAKEAGYAYVQYF | TRBJ2-7 | - | - | TRBV20-1
TGTGCCAGCAGCTTAGTTACGACGGGAAACTATGGCTACACCTTC | CASSLVTTGNYGYTF | TRBJ1-2 | - | - | TRBV7-2
TGTGCCAGCAGCCCTAGCGGGAAGACTCAAGGGACCCAGTACTTC | CASSPSGKTQGTQYF | TRBJ2-5 | TRBD2 | - | TRBV12-3/TRBV12-4
TGCGCCAGCAGCTTGGCTGTCACCAAGAACACCGGGGAGCTGTTTTTT | CASSLAVTKNTGELFF | TRBJ2-2 | - | few | TRBV5-1
TGCGCCAGCAGTGAAGCAAACAGGGAGCAGTTCTTC | CASSEANREQFF | TRBJ2-1 | - | few | TRBV10-1
TGCGCCAGCAGCTCCCAGGGATTGCACACGGATACGCAGTATTTT | CASSSQGLHTDTQYF | TRBJ2-3 | - | few | TRBV5-1
TGTGCCAGCAGCGCTCAGGGGGCAATTCGGGAGCAGTACTTC | CASSAQGAIREQYF | TRBJ2-7 | TRBD1 | - | TRBV9
TGTGCCAGCAGTTTAATTTGGGAGACGTATACCCCCTACGAGCAGTACTTC | CASSLIWETYTPYEQYF | TRBJ2-7 | - | few | TRBV12-3/TRBV12-4
TGTGCCAGCATCCTTTGGCAGGGGGAATATGGCTACACCTTC | CASILWQGEYGYTF | TRBJ1-2 | TRBD1 | few | TRBV7-9
TGCAGTGCTAGATCGACTCCTAGCGGGAGATTGGTGAATGAGCAGTTCTTC | CSARSTPSGRLVNEQFF | TRBJ2-1 | TRBD2 | - | TRBV20-1
TGTGCCTTGAACAGGGCAACTAATGAAAAACTGTTTTTT | CALNRATNEKLFF | TRBJ1-4 | - | - | TRBV30
TGCGCCAGCAGCCAAGATGGGGCTAGCGGCTACAATGAGCAGTTCTTC | CASSQDGASGYNEQFF | TRBJ2-1 | TRBD2 | - | TRBV4-1
TGCAGCGCTCGCCCTAGCGGGGAGGCAGATACGCAGTATTTT | CSARPSGEADTQYF | TRBJ2-3 | TRBD2 | - | TRBV29-1
TGTGCCAGCACAAAGACTAGAGTAGACGAGCAGTACTTC | CASTKTRVDEQYF | TRBJ2-7 | - | - | TRBV12-3/TRBV12-4
TGTGCCAGCAGCTTGGTTGGGGCCACGGGCGATCAGCCCCAGCATTTT | CASSLVGATGDQPQHF | TRBJ1-5 | - | - | TRBV5-5
TGCAGTGCTAGTGGGCATTCCCCGTCTGGGGCCAACGTCCTGACTTTC | CSASGHSPSGANVLTF | TRBJ2-6 | - | few | TRBV20-1
TGTGCCAGCAGCTTGTCCGGGCTTAACTATGGCTACACCTTC | CASSLSGLNYGYTF | TRBJ1-2 | - | - | TRBV11-3
TGTGCCAGCAGCCCCGGAGTGAGTTCAAGGGGGTTACTTCGGTCTATATATGTCTACACCTTC | CASSPGVSSRGLLRSIYVYTF | TRBJ1-2 | - | - | TRBV6-1